Reported below is one T cell receptor (beta chain). With 4 bases removed from V and 0 bases from J, the gap between germline ends came to 9 bases. The germline V gene encodes CDR1 SQVTM and CDR2 ANQGSEA. There are 13 residues in the CDR3. The data were obtained in a study of blood T cell repertoires in COVID-19. Study information: The study drew acute and convalescent COVID-19 samples from the United States, Italy and Spain. PBMCs, B-cell-depleted T cells, or T cells were the source of the cDNA or gDNA that made up the material.

In the authors' workflow: Quantification of nucleated cells was approximated via reference gene primer amplification. The table came from immunoSEQ multiplex PCR; TCRdb's copy has only in-frame clones and leaves some out. Clone size and the V and J calls come from that table; the DNA yielded D and trimming. The profile covers 110,000 to 150,000 clones, with roughly three quarters appearing a single time and 4.2% taken by the ten largest. The sequencing input was peripheral blood. This chain links TRBV29-1 with TRBJ1-1; D unresolved. The TCR originated in a man aged 60-69 years with acute or convalescent COVID-19. The CDR3 DNA is TGCAGCGTTGTTGAACAAATGAACACTGAAGCTTTCTTT. Translated, it gives CSVVEQMNTEAFF.